These T cell receptor beta chains were read from a single sample in a study of blood T cell repertoires in COVID-19. Sequenced by immunoSEQ multiplex PCR; TCRdb stores in-frame clones only, minus some. The profile covers approximately 400,000 clones, with approximately 90% appearing a single time and around 12% taken by the ten largest. Sequencing was carried out using peripheral blood. The receptors shown here come from a woman in her forties or fifties with COVID-19, enrolled during active disease. The CDR3 runs from the conserved cysteine through the conserved F or W. Fields, in order: CDR3 protein, CDR3 DNA, clone size, V gene, J gene, D gene. A D gene is named only where the DNA matches it firmly. The size of a clone is reported for some rows only, either as once, few or many, or as a class for expanded clones.

CDR3aa: CASRIQGPNTEAFF
CDR3nt: TGTGCCAGCAGGATACAGGGACCTAACACTGAAGCTTTCTTT
abundance: NA
v_gene: TRBV27
j_gene: TRBJ1-1
d_gene: NA

CDR3aa: CAWSVAAGAQETQYF
CDR3nt: TGTGCCTGGAGTGTGGCGGCGGGGGCCCAAGAGACCCAGTACTTC
abundance: once
v_gene: TRBV30
j_gene: TRBJ2-5
d_gene: NA

CDR3aa: CASSTQPGGEPQHF
CDR3nt: TGCGCCAGCAGCACTCAGCCGGGAGGAGAGCCCCAGCATTTT
abundance: few
v_gene: TRBV4-1
j_gene: TRBJ1-5
d_gene: NA

CDR3aa: CASSLAGSLNTEAFF
CDR3nt: TGTGCCAGCAGCTTAGCGGGCAGCCTGAACACTGAAGCTTTCTTT
abundance: NA
v_gene: TRBV7-8
j_gene: TRBJ1-1
d_gene: NA

CDR3aa: CASSPEGSPGTRYEQYF
CDR3nt: TGTGCCAGCAGCCCCGAAGGGTCCCCGGGGACAAGATACGAGCAGTACTTC
abundance: NA
v_gene: TRBV7-3
j_gene: TRBJ2-7
d_gene: NA

CDR3aa: CASRDSLGLGDEQYF
CDR3nt: TGTGCCAGCAGAGACAGTCTTGGCCTTGGCGACGAGCAGTACTTC
abundance: NA
v_gene: TRBV6-5
j_gene: TRBJ2-7
d_gene: NA

CDR3aa: CATSRDKQLDSPLHF
CDR3nt: TGTGCCACCAGCAGAGATAAACAGTTAGATTCACCCCTCCACTTT
abundance: once
v_gene: TRBV15
j_gene: TRBJ1-6
d_gene: NA

CDR3aa: CASGDRGGPYEQYF
CDR3nt: TGTGCCAGTGGCGATAGGGGGGGGCCCTACGAGCAGTACTTC
abundance: NA
v_gene: TRBV19
j_gene: TRBJ2-7
d_gene: NA

CDR3aa: CSASIGRGGLTDTQYF
CDR3nt: TGCAGTGCTAGTATAGGGCGGGGGGGGTTAACAGATACGCAGTATTTT
abundance: once
v_gene: TRBV20-1
j_gene: TRBJ2-3
d_gene: TRBD2

CDR3aa: CASSQVSVLGGYTF
CDR3nt: TGCGCCAGCAGCCAAGTCTCGGTGCTCGGTGGCTACACCTTC
abundance: NA
v_gene: TRBV4-1
j_gene: TRBJ1-2
d_gene: NA

CDR3aa: CASSGLAGGYEQFF
CDR3nt: TGTGCCAGCAGCGGGCTAGCGGGGGGTTATGAGCAGTTCTTC
abundance: NA
v_gene: TRBV9
j_gene: TRBJ2-1
d_gene: TRBD2

CDR3aa: CASSLNTGELFF
CDR3nt: TGTGCCAGCAGTCTCAACACCGGGGAGCTGTTTTTT
abundance: few
v_gene: TRBV6-5
j_gene: TRBJ2-2
d_gene: NA

CDR3aa: CATWEGTDTQYF
CDR3nt: TGTGCCACCTGGGAGGGCACAGATACGCAGTATTTT
abundance: NA
v_gene: TRBV28
j_gene: TRBJ2-3
d_gene: NA

CDR3aa: CASSPQGARTGELFF
CDR3nt: TGCGCCAGCAGCCCACAGGGGGCGCGGACCGGGGAGCTGTTTTTT
abundance: once
v_gene: TRBV5-1
j_gene: TRBJ2-2
d_gene: TRBD1

CDR3aa: CASSLQGGNTIYF
CDR3nt: TGTGCCAGCAGTTTACAGGGCGGAAACACCATATATTTT
abundance: NA
v_gene: TRBV12-3/TRBV12-4
j_gene: TRBJ1-3
d_gene: NA

CDR3aa: CASRQTKDDTEAFF
CDR3nt: TGTGCCAGCAGGCAAACTAAGGATGACACTGAAGCTTTCTTT
abundance: NA
v_gene: TRBV6-5
j_gene: TRBJ1-1
d_gene: NA

CDR3aa: CASSSRLFPNQPQHF
CDR3nt: TGTGCCAGCAGCTCTAGACTCTTTCCCAATCAGCCCCAGCATTTT
abundance: once
v_gene: TRBV7-2
j_gene: TRBJ1-5
d_gene: NA

CDR3aa: CASSMGGAGIYNEQFF
CDR3nt: TGTGCCAGTAGTATGGGCGGAGCGGGGATCTACAATGAGCAGTTCTTC
abundance: NA
v_gene: TRBV19
j_gene: TRBJ2-1
d_gene: TRBD2

CDR3aa: CASSAPREVLTF
CDR3nt: TGTGCCAGTAGCGCCCCGAGAGAGGTCCTGACTTTC
abundance: NA
v_gene: TRBV19
j_gene: TRBJ2-6
d_gene: NA

CDR3aa: CASSINYGYTF
CDR3nt: TGTGCCAGCAGTATTAACTATGGCTACACCTTC
abundance: NA
v_gene: TRBV9
j_gene: TRBJ1-2
d_gene: NA

CDR3aa: CASSRDRPNYGYTF
CDR3nt: TGTGCCAGCAGTAGGGACAGACCTAACTATGGCTACACCTTC
abundance: once
v_gene: TRBV6-2/TRBV6-3
j_gene: TRBJ1-2
d_gene: TRBD1

CDR3aa: CASSQSRGLGEAFF
CDR3nt: TGCGCCAGCAGCCAGAGCAGGGGGCTGGGGGAAGCTTTCTTT
abundance: NA
v_gene: TRBV4-1
j_gene: TRBJ1-1
d_gene: TRBD1

CDR3aa: CASNQGSDTGELFF
CDR3nt: TGTGCCAGCAACCAGGGGTCGGACACCGGGGAGCTGTTTTTT
abundance: NA
v_gene: TRBV2
j_gene: TRBJ2-2
d_gene: NA

CDR3aa: CASSVQGDTEAFF
CDR3nt: TGTGCCAGCAGTGTACAGGGCGACACTGAAGCTTTCTTT
abundance: NA
v_gene: TRBV2
j_gene: TRBJ1-1
d_gene: NA

CDR3aa: CAISEYYGGVDTEAFF
CDR3nt: TGTGCCATCAGCGAGTACTACGGGGGAGTAGACACTGAAGCTTTCTTT
abundance: NA
v_gene: TRBV10-3
j_gene: TRBJ1-1
d_gene: NA

CDR3aa: CASSLLGQGERETQYF
CDR3nt: TGTGCCAGCAGTCTATTGGGACAGGGTGAGAGGGAGACCCAGTACTTC
abundance: NA
v_gene: TRBV28
j_gene: TRBJ2-5
d_gene: TRBD1

CDR3aa: CAVRPPGNEQYF
CDR3nt: TGTGCCGTCCGGCCTCCAGGGAACGAGCAGTACTTC
abundance: NA
v_gene: TRBV6-5
j_gene: TRBJ2-7
d_gene: NA

CDR3aa: CATSDSGADGYTF
CDR3nt: TGTGCCACCAGTGACTCAGGGGCGGACGGCTACACCTTC
abundance: NA
v_gene: TRBV24-1
j_gene: TRBJ1-2
d_gene: NA

CDR3aa: CASSQGVSIYGYTF
CDR3nt: TGTGCCAGTAGTCAGGGGGTGTCGATCTATGGCTACACCTTC
abundance: once
v_gene: TRBV19
j_gene: TRBJ1-2
d_gene: TRBD1

CDR3aa: CASSSGNYGYTF
CDR3nt: TGTGCCAGCAGCTCGGGGAACTATGGCTACACCTTC
abundance: NA
v_gene: TRBV9
j_gene: TRBJ1-2
d_gene: NA

CDR3aa: CASAGMPSTDTQYF
CDR3nt: TGTGCCAGCGCAGGGATGCCCAGCACAGATACGCAGTATTTT
abundance: NA
v_gene: TRBV27
j_gene: TRBJ2-3
d_gene: NA